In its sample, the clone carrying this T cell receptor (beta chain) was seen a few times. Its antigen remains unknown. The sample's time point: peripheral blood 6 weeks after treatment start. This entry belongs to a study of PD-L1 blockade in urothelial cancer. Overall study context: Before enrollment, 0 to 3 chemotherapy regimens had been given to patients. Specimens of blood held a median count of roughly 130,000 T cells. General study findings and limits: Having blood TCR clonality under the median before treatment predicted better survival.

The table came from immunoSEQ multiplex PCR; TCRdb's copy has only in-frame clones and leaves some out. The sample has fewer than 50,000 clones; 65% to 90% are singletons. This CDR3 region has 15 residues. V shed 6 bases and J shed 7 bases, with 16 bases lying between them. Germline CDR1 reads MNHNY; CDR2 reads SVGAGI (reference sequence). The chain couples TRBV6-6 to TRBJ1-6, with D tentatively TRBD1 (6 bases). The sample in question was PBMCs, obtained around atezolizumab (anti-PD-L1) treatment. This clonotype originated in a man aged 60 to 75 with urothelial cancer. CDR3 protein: CASSPPGHVNSPLHF. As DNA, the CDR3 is TGTGCCAGCAGCCCACCGGGACACGTGAATTCACCCCTCCACTTT.